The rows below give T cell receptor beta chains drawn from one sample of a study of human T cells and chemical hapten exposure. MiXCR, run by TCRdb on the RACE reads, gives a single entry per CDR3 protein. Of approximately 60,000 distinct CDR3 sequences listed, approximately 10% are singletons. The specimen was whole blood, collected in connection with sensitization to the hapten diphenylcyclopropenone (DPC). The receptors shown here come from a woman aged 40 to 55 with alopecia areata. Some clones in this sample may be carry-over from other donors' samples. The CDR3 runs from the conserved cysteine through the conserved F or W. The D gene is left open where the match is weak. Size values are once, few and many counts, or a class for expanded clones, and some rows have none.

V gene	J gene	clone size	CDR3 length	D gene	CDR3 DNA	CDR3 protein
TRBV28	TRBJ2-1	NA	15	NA	TGTGCCAGCAGTTCCGCGACTAGTTCCCACAATGAGCAGTTCTTC	CASSSATSSHNEQFF
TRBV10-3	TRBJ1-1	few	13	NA	TGTGCCATTCCCCCGAGGAATACGGATGAAGCTTTCTTT	CAIPPRNTDEAFF
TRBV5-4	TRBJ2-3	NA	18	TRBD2	TGTGCCAGCAGCAGGGTCCCGGGACTAGCGGGAGAAGCAGATACGCAGTATTTT	CASSRVPGLAGEADTQYF
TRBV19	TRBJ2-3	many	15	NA	TGTGCCAGTAGACGCCCTGGGACTAGCACAGATACGCAGTATTTT	CASRRPGTSTDTQYF
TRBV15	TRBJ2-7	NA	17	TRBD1	TGTGCCACCAGCAGAGATTATGGGGCAGGGGGCTCCTACGAGCAGTACTTC	CATSRDYGAGGSYEQYF
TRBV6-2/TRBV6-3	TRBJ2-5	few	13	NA	TGTGCCAGCACTCCCCCTTCTGGGAAGACCCAGTACTTC	CASTPPSGKTQYF
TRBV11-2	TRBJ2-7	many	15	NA	TGTGCCAGCAGCTTGGAATGGGGTGTAAACTACGAGCAGTACTTC	CASSLEWGVNYEQYF
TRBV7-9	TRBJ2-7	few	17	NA	TGTGCCAGCAGCTTGGGGGACAGACCTGCCGGCGGGGGCGAGCAGTACTTC	CASSLGDRPAGGGEQYF
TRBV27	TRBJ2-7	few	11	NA	TGTGCCAGCCGTGTGGGCCCTGCGCAGTACTTC	CASRVGPAQYF
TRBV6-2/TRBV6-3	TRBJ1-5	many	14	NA	TGTGCCAGCAGTTACCCGGGCCGGTCTCTGTCCCAGCATTTT	CASSYPGRSLSQHF
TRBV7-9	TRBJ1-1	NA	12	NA	TGTGCCAGCAGCCCCGGGGGGGGTGAAGCTTTCTTT	CASSPGGGEAFF
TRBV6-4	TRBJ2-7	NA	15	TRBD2	TGTGCCAGCCTCCCCGGACTAGCGGACCGCTACGAGCAGTACTTC	CASLPGLADRYEQYF
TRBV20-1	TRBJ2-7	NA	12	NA	TGCAGTGCTAGTAACCGCAGGGGCGAGCAGTACTTC	CSASNRRGEQYF
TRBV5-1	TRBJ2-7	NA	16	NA	TGCGCCAGCAGCTTGTTTCTTTCGGCTACCCCCTACGAGCAGTACTTC	CASSLFLSATPYEQYF
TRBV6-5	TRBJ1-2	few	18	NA	TGTGCCAGCAGGCTGCTTTCCGGGACCACCGGACTAAACTATGGCTACACCTTC	CASRLLSGTTGLNYGYTF
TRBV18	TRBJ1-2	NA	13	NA	TGTGCCAGCTCACCGAATGGGGACTATGGCTACACCTTC	CASSPNGDYGYTF
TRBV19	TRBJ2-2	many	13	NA	TGTGCCAGTAGTTCCGGCTACACCGGGGAGCTGTTTTTT	CASSSGYTGELFF
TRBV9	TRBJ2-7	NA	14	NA	TGTGCCAGCGGGGGAGGCATAGCGACCAGCGAGCAGTACTTC	CASGGGIATSEQYF
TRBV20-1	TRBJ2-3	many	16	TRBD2	TGCAGTGCTAGACCTCCGTTAGCGGGAGCAAAAGATACGCAGTATTTT	CSARPPLAGAKDTQYF
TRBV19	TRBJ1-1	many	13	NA	TGTGCCAGTAGTATCGACAGGAACACTGAAGCTTTCTTT	CASSIDRNTEAFF
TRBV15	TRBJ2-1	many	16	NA	TGTGCCACCAGCAGAGATGGCCTACCCCCCTACAATGAGCAGTTCTTC	CATSRDGLPPYNEQFF
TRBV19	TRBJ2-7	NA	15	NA	TGTGCCAGTAGTAGTGCGGCTTTAGCAGCCTACGAGCAGTACTTC	CASSSAALAAYEQYF
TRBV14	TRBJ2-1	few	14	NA	TGTGCCAGCAGCCAAGGGGGCTCCTACAATGAGCAGTTCTTC	CASSQGGSYNEQFF
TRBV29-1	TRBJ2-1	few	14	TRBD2	TGCAGCGTTGGTTTAGCGGGGGGGTACAATGAGCAGTTCTTC	CSVGLAGGYNEQFF
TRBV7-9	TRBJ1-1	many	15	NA	TGTGCCAGCAGCCTCGCATTTGGATTGAACACTGAAGCTTTCTTT	CASSLAFGLNTEAFF
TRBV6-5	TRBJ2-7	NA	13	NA	TGTGCCAGCAGTTACGAGGGGTCTTACGAGCAGTACTTC	CASSYEGSYEQYF
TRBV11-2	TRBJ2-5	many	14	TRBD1	TGTGCCAGCAGCTTACGGACAGGGCAAGAGACCCAGTACTTC	CASSLRTGQETQYF
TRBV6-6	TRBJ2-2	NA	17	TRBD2	TGTGCCAGCAGTTACTCATTACTAGCGGGAGAATCCGGGGAGCTGTTTTTT	CASSYSLLAGESGELFF
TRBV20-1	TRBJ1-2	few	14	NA	TGCAGTGCTAGGGGACTCATAGATAACTATGGCTACACCTTC	CSARGLIDNYGYTF
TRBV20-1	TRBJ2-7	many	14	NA	TGCAGTGCTAGAGAACAGGGAGGCTTGTACGAGCAGTACTTC	CSAREQGGLYEQYF
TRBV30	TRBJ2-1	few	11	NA	TGTGCCTGGACCGGACGGGATGAGCAGTTCTTC	CAWTGRDEQFF
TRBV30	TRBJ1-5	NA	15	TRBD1	TGTGCCTGGAGTGTACGGGGCAGGGGGAATCAGCCCCAGCATTTT	CAWSVRGRGNQPQHF
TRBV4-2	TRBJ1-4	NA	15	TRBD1	TGTGCCAGCAGCCTGGAAGAGGGGGCGGATGAAAAACTGTTTTTT	CASSLEEGADEKLFF
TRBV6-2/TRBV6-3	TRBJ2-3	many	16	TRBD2	TGTGCCAGCGGACCCCCGGGACTAGCGGGATCAGATACGCAGTATTTT	CASGPPGLAGSDTQYF
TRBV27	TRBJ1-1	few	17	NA	TGTGCCAGCAGTCCCCTACGTCAGGGTGGAATGAACACTGAAGCTTTCTTT	CASSPLRQGGMNTEAFF
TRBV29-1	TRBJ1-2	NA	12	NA	TGCAGCGTGGCCACCAGTCTCTATGGCTACACCTTC	CSVATSLYGYTF
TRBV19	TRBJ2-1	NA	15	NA	TGTGCCAGTAGTACCTCCGGGGGAAGATACAATGAGCAGTTCTTC	CASSTSGGRYNEQFF
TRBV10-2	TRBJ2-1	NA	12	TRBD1	TGCGCCAGCAGCGGGACAGGGAGAGAGCAGTTCTTC	CASSGTGREQFF
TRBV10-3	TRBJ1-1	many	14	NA	TGTGCCATCAGTGAGTCGGAGGGGGGCACTGAAGCTTTCTTT	CAISESEGGTEAFF
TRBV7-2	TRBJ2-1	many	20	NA	TGTGCCAGCAGCTCCCATGTGCGGATCATTCAAATCAGCTCCTACAATGAGCAGTTCTTC	CASSSHVRIIQISSYNEQFF
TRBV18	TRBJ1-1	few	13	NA	TGTGCCAGCTCACCAATCTTGAACACTGAAGCTTTCTTT	CASSPILNTEAFF
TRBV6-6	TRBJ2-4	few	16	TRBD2	TGTGCCAGCAGTTACACTTGGGGGGGGGCCAAAAACATTCAGTACTTC	CASSYTWGGAKNIQYF
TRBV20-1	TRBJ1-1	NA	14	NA	TGCAGTGCTAGTGGGAGGGACGGAGGCACTGAAGCTTTCTTT	CSASGRDGGTEAFF